Listed below are T cell receptor beta chains from one sample, sequenced in a study of T cell responses to AZD1222 COVID-19 vaccine. The method was immunoSEQ multiplex PCR; TCRdb's version includes in-frame clones alone and lacks a portion of them. Among 100,000 to 150,000 clones, about 93% were seen once, and the ten largest hold approximately 5%. The sequencing used peripheral blood, collected 28 days after the second AZD1222 dose. These TCRs come from an adult who received the AZD1222 COVID-19 vaccine. The CDR3 runs from the conserved cysteine through the conserved F or W. The order of the fields is J gene, clone size, V gene, D gene, CDR3 length, CDR3 DNA, CDR3 protein. The D gene is left open where the match is weak. Clone size is not always given. Where it is, it says once, few, many or a class for expanded clones.

TRBJ2-7 | once | TRBV6-1 | TRBD2 | 14 | TGTGCCAGCAGTGATGGCGGGGGACCCTACGAGCAGTACTTC | CASSDGGGPYEQYF
TRBJ1-6 | . | TRBV27 | . | 14 | TGTGCCAGCAGTACCATCTGGGGGGGAGCGCTTCTCCACTTT | CASSTIWGGALLHF
TRBJ1-2 | . | TRBV11-2 | . | 15 | TGTGCCAGCAGCCCGAGCCGATCTTCTAACTATGGCTACACCTTC | CASSPSRSSNYGYTF
TRBJ2-1 | . | TRBV27 | TRBD2 | 19 | TGTGCCAGCAGTTTATTGGGACTAGCGGGGACTTCGGGGTACAATGAGCAGTTCTTC | CASSLLGLAGTSGYNEQFF
TRBJ1-2 | . | TRBV2 | TRBD1 | 12 | TGTGCCACAGGGGGGGGCAACTATGGCTACACCTTC | CATGGGNYGYTF
TRBJ2-7 | . | TRBV14 | . | 17 | TGTGCCAGCAGCCAAGATGGAGGGACAGTAACCTCCTACGAGCAGTACTTC | CASSQDGGTVTSYEQYF
TRBJ2-5 | . | TRBV20-1 | TRBD2 | 14 | TGCAGTGCTAGTGCTCCGGGGGGGCGAGAGACCCAGTACTTC | CSASAPGGRETQYF
TRBJ2-1 | . | TRBV14 | TRBD1 | 15 | TGTGCCAGCAGCCAACGGGACAGCTCCTACAATGAGCAGTTCTTC | CASSQRDSSYNEQFF
TRBJ1-4 | . | TRBV28 | TRBD1 | 14 | TGTGCCAGTCAGTCCGGGACAGGGGGCGAAAAACTGTTTTTT | CASQSGTGGEKLFF
TRBJ1-1 | . | TRBV7-6 | . | 15 | TGTGCCAGCAGCCAGCGTGGTGGGGGGAACACTGAAGCTTTCTTT | CASSQRGGGNTEAFF
TRBJ1-2 | . | TRBV12-3/TRBV12-4 | . | 11 | TGTGCCAGCAGTCCGGGAGGTGGCTACACCTTC | CASSPGGGYTF
TRBJ2-7 | . | TRBV15 | . | 12 | TGTGCCACCAGCTGGAGAAGGGGCGAGCAGTACTTC | CATSWRRGEQYF
TRBJ1-2 | . | TRBV9 | . | 15 | TGTGCCAGCAGCGTAGCGGGGGGCGCGGACTATGGCTACACCTTC | CASSVAGGADYGYTF
TRBJ2-3 | . | TRBV19 | . | 12 | TGTGCCAGCTGGGACCACACAGATACGCAGTATTTT | CASWDHTDTQYF
TRBJ1-1 | . | TRBV6-5 | . | 12 | TGTGCCAGCAGAGGGGGGAACACTGAAGCTTTCTTT | CASRGGNTEAFF
TRBJ2-3 | . | TRBV20-1 | TRBD1 | 14 | TGCAGTGCTAGTTCGGACAGGGGGCTAGATACGCAGTATTTT | CSASSDRGLDTQYF
TRBJ2-1 | . | TRBV24-1 | TRBD1 | 11 | TGTGCCCCGGAGGCAGGGGGTGAGCAGTTCTTC | CAPEAGGEQFF
TRBJ2-1 | . | TRBV7-2 | TRBD1 | 14 | TGTGCCAGCAGCAGGGACAGGGGTGGCAATGAGCAGTTCTTC | CASSRDRGGNEQFF
TRBJ2-5 | once | TRBV29-1 | . | 13 | TGCAGCGTGTGGATAGGGGGGGCAGAGACCCAGTACTTC | CSVWIGGAETQYF
TRBJ2-1 | . | TRBV18 | TRBD2 | 17 | TGTGCCAGCTCACCGATCGCGGGAGGGTCGTCCTACAATGAGCAGTTCTTC | CASSPIAGGSSYNEQFF
TRBJ1-5 | . | TRBV6-5 | . | 14 | TGTGCCAGCACTCAGGGTTGGGGCAATCAGCCCCAGCATTTT | CASTQGWGNQPQHF
TRBJ1-2 | . | TRBV19 | . | 14 | TGTGCCAGTAGTATTTCCGGGGGCAACTATGGCTACACCTTC | CASSISGGNYGYTF
TRBJ1-1 | . | TRBV7-2 | . | 15 | TGTGCCAGCAGCGAGTGGGGCCGGGACAACACTGAAGCTTTCTTT | CASSEWGRDNTEAFF
TRBJ1-2 | . | TRBV27 | . | 15 | TGTGCCAGCAGCTGGTCAATACAGCCTAACTATGGCTACACCTTC | CASSWSIQPNYGYTF
TRBJ1-6 | . | TRBV10-3 | TRBD1 | 16 | TGTGCCATCAGTCCAGACCCAGGGGGCTCGAATTCACCCCTCCACTTT | CAISPDPGGSNSPLHF
TRBJ2-5 | few | TRBV5-6 | TRBD1 | 14 | TGTGCCAGCAGCTCCTCCGGGACAGGGGAGACCCAGTACTTC | CASSSSGTGETQYF
TRBJ1-1 | . | TRBV7-2 | . | 14 | TGTGCCAGCAGCTTAGTTGTCCAGGACACTGAAGCTTTCTTT | CASSLVVQDTEAFF
TRBJ1-1 | . | TRBV6-1 | . | 16 | TGTGCCAGCAGTGAAGCGGGCGGGCAGGCGTACACTGAAGCTTTCTTT | CASSEAGGQAYTEAFF
TRBJ1-4 | . | TRBV9 | . | 14 | TGTGCCAGCAGCGCCACGGGGTCTAATGAAAAACTGTTTTTT | CASSATGSNEKLFF
TRBJ2-1 | . | TRBV7-8 | . | 18 | TGTGCCAGCAGCTTAGCGTCGGGGCGCCGAACCTCCTACAATGAGCAGTTCTTC | CASSLASGRRTSYNEQFF
TRBJ2-3 | . | TRBV5-1 | TRBD2 | 15 | TGCGCCAGCAGCTTGGGGTCTAGCGGGATGGATACGCAGTATTTT | CASSLGSSGMDTQYF
TRBJ2-3 | . | TRBV27 | . | 15 | TGTGCCAGCAGCCCCGGGGCGTCACGTGCAGATACGCAGTATTTT | CASSPGASRADTQYF
TRBJ2-7 | . | TRBV12-3/TRBV12-4 | . | 13 | TGTGCCAGCAGTTTAGGCAGAGCCTACGAGCAGTACTTC | CASSLGRAYEQYF
TRBJ1-1 | once | TRBV5-1 | . | 14 | TGCGCCAGCAGCTCAGGACGGGAGAACACTGAAGCTTTCTTT | CASSSGRENTEAFF
TRBJ2-5 | . | TRBV11-2 | . | 16 | TGTGCCAGCAGCTTAGGGCTAGGGGATTTCCGAGAGACCCAGTACTTC | CASSLGLGDFRETQYF
TRBJ2-5 | . | TRBV20-1 | TRBD2 | 15 | TGCAGTGCTAGTAGACTAGCGGGGGATCAAGAGACCCAGTACTTC | CSASRLAGDQETQYF
TRBJ2-3 | . | TRBV7-9 | . | 16 | TGTGCCAGCAGCAGTAACCGGGGGCCGCGGACAGATACGCAGTATTTT | CASSSNRGPRTDTQYF
TRBJ1-5 | . | TRBV6-5 | . | 13 | TGTGCCACAGTGGACACGTACAATCAGCCCCAGCATTTT | CATVDTYNQPQHF
TRBJ1-1 | . | TRBV4-3 | TRBD1 | 15 | TGCGCCAGCAGCTTTTCCAGGGGGCCGGACACTGAAGCTTTCTTT | CASSFSRGPDTEAFF
TRBJ2-7 | . | TRBV5-4 | . | 17 | TGTGCCAGCAGCTTGAGGCAGGGGCGCGACTTGAACTACGAGCAGTACTTC | CASSLRQGRDLNYEQYF
TRBJ2-7 | . | TRBV9 | . | 16 | TGTGCCAGCAGCGTAGTCGGTTTGGGGAAAAACTACGAGCAGTACTTC | CASSVVGLGKNYEQYF
TRBJ1-6 | . | TRBV27 | . | 17 | TGTGCCAGCGGTAGTATGAGGGTCAGCTCCTATAATTCACCCCTCCACTTT | CASGSMRVSSYNSPLHF
TRBJ1-6 | . | TRBV7-8 | . | 14 | TGTGCCAGCAGCTTAGGACGGAATAATTCACCCCTCCACTTT | CASSLGRNNSPLHF
TRBJ1-4 | . | TRBV7-9 | . | 14 | TGTGCCAGCAGCTCGGGATCGTTGGGAGAAAAACTGTTTTTT | CASSSGSLGEKLFF
TRBJ2-7 | . | TRBV2 | TRBD2 | 14 | TGTGCCAGCAGTGGGCTAGCGGAACTCTACGAGCAGTACTTC | CASSGLAELYEQYF
TRBJ2-2 | once | TRBV10-3 | TRBD2 | 16 | TGTGCCATCAGTCTAGCGGGAGGGTCGGGCACCGGGGAGCTGTTTTTT | CAISLAGGSGTGELFF
TRBJ1-2 | . | TRBV4-2 | TRBD1 | 15 | TGTGCCAGCAGCCAACGACAGGGGGAGGACTATGGCTACACCTTC | CASSQRQGEDYGYTF
TRBJ2-5 | . | TRBV5-8 | . | 11 | TGTGCCAGCAGCTACCAAGAGACCCAGTACTTC | CASSYQETQYF
TRBJ2-1 | once | TRBV18 | . | 12 | TGTGCCAGCTCACCTAGGACGGATGAGCAGTTCTTC | CASSPRTDEQFF
TRBJ2-3 | few | TRBV14 | TRBD2 | 15 | TGTGCCAGCAGCCAGGACGCTAGCGGGGCAGATACGCAGTATTTT | CASSQDASGADTQYF
TRBJ1-2 | . | TRBV5-1 | . | 15 | TGCGCCAGCAGCTTGGGTGTAGGGACGGACTATGGCTACACCTTC | CASSLGVGTDYGYTF
TRBJ1-2 | . | TRBV10-3 | TRBD1 | 14 | TGTGCCATCAGGGATGACGGGACAGGGAAGGGCTACACCTTC | CAIRDDGTGKGYTF
TRBJ2-7 | medium-sized | TRBV6-2/TRBV6-3 | . | 11 | TGTGCCAGCAGTTCGTACTACGAGCAGTACTTC | CASSSYYEQYF